A single sample is the source of the 10 T cell receptor beta chains below, sequenced in a study of beta chain features in type 1 diabetes (dated 2018 in TCRdb). Library prep was done by the immunoSEQ multiplex PCR assay. The entire amount of isolated RNA was reverse transcribed using the High Capacity cDNA Reverse Transcription Kit, so the sequenced TCRB transcripts were expressed ones. TCRdb mirrors the immuneACCESS table, restricted to in-frame sequences. Some clones are absent from its copies; in checked studies, under half trace to an unresolved V gene, and the reason for the others is unknown. The sample table lists a few hundred thousand clones, more than 11% of them with a count of one. The ten largest clones represent approximately 0.035% of the sample. The sequenced material came from naive CD4+ T cells from blood. The cell subset or site label, read with the paper, signifies: true naive CD4+ T cells. The receptors derive from a young man in good health.

This clone was counted only a few times. V and J are TRBV7-2 and TRBJ1-2, with TRBD1 matching over 8 bases. V dropped 3 bases and J dropped 2; count of bases not matched to a gene: 5. The germline V gene encodes CDR1 SGHTA and CDR2 FQGNSA. The CDR3 is made up of 15 amino acids. CDR3 loop: CASSLGRQGNYGYTF. The CDR3 coding sequence is TGTGCCAGCAGCTTGGGGAGACAGGGGAACTATGGCTACACCTTC.

CDR3 sequence: CASSVPTGSYEQYV. CDR3 bases: TGTGCCAGCAGTGTCCCTACCGGCTCCTACGAGCAGTACGTC. The V call is TRBV6-1, the J call TRBJ2-7; D not certain. Trimming cost V 4 bases and J 0 bases, with 10 bases left between them. The CDR3 runs 14 residues. In germline, CDR1 is MNHNS, CDR2 SASEGT.

J is TRBJ2-5 and V is TRBV9; D is possibly TRBD2 (5 bases). Germline values: CDR1 SGDLS, CDR2 YYNGEE. CDR3 length: 13 residues. V was clipped by 5 bases and J by 2 bases, with 10 bases between them. As DNA, the CDR3 is TGTGCCAGCAGTTACGGGGTACAAGAGACCCAGTACTTC. Translated, it gives CASSYGVQETQYF.

This clone was found a few times. The J gene is TRBJ2-7, the V gene TRBV2, with 10 bases matching TRBD1. The CDR3 is made up of 14 amino acids. Trimming at V came to 6 bases and at J to 12 bases, leaving 14 bases not matched to a gene. Germline lookup yields CDR1 SNHLY and CDR2 FYNNEI. The CDR3 coding sequence is TGTGCCAGCAGCGCGCGGGACAGGGGTGGTCTTGGGTACGTC. This translates into CASSARDRGGLGYV.

This clone has just a few counts. The chain carries TRBV2 and TRBJ2-5; possibly TRBD1 for D (6 bases). The V gene lost 5 bases and the J gene lost 3 bases, with 10 bases spanning the gap. Germline V gene lookup returns CDR1 SNHLY and CDR2 FYNNEI. The CDR3 has 13 residues. CDR3 nucleotide sequence: TGTGCCAGCAGTTGGACAGCTGAAGAGACCCAGTACTTC. Translating it yields CASSWTAEETQYF.

The V gene is TRBV6-5, the J gene TRBJ1-1, with 7 bases fitting TRBD1. This CDR3 is built from 16 residues. CDR1 is MNHEY and CDR2 is SVGAGI in the germline V gene. Losses at the gene ends were 4 bases for V and 3 bases for J; bases not matched to a gene: 11. The CDR3 protein is CASSFLRGGTDTEAFF. As DNA, the CDR3 is TGTGCCAGCAGTTTCCTCAGGGGGGGTACGGACACTGAAGCTTTCTTT.

The V and J genes are TRBV7-2 and TRBJ2-2; D is unclear. CDR1 is SGHTA and CDR2 is FQGNSA in the germline V gene. This CDR3 has 17 amino acids. Trimming shortened V by 2 bases and J by 0 bases, and 13 bases separated the two germline ends. CDR3 amino acids: CASSLILRLANTGELFF. As DNA, the CDR3 is TGTGCCAGCAGCTTAATCTTGCGTCTGGCGAACACCGGGGAGCTGTTTTTT.

The V gene is TRBV6-6, the J gene TRBJ2-1; 8 bases are a match to TRBD2. Germline V gene data show CDR1 as MNHNY and CDR2 as SVGAGI (reference sequence). The CDR3 sequence is 13 residues long. CDR3 nucleotides: TGTGCAGCCCGTCGGGGGGGATACAATGAGCAGTTCTTC. The encoded protein is CAARRGGYNEQFF.

This chain connects TRBV7-2 to TRBJ1-2; a weak D match, TRBD1 (6 bases). CDR3 size: 14 residues. Trimming removed 5 bases from V and 8 bases from J, with 18 bases in between. The V gene's germline CDR1 is SGHTA and CDR2 FQGNSA. In DNA, the CDR3 is TGTGCCAGCAGCGCCGCAGGGGCCCCTAGCGGCTACACCTTC. Its protein product is CASSAAGAPSGYTF.

This chain links TRBV10-3 with TRBJ2-7; D possibly matches TRBD1 or TRBD2 (5 bases each). Germline loops: CDR1 ENHRY, CDR2 SYGVKD. V shed 6 bases and J shed 7 bases, with 19 bases lying between them. The CDR3 extends over 14 amino acids. The CDR3 DNA sequence: TGTGCCATCAGGACCGGGACGTTCCCTATGGAGCAGTACTTC. Translating it yields CAIRTGTFPMEQYF.